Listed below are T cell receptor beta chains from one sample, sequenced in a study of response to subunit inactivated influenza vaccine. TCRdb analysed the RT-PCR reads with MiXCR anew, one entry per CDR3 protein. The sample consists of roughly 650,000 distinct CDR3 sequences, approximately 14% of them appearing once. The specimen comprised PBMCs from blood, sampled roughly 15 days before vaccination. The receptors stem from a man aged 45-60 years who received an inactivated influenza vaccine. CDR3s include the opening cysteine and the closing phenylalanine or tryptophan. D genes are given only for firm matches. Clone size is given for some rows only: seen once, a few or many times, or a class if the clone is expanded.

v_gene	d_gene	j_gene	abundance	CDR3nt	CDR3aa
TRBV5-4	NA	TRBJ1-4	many	TGTGCCAGCAGCCGGACCCCCACTAATGAAAAACTGTTTTTT	CASSRTPTNEKLFF
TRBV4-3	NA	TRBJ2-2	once	TGCGCCAGCAGCCAGGGACGGTCACTAGTAACCGGGGAGCTGTTTTTT	CASSQGRSLVTGELFF
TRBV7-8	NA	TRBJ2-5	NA	TGTGCCAGCAGCAAAGGCCAGACAAAAGAGACCCAGTACTTC	CASSKGQTKETQYF
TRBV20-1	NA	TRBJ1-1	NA	TGCAGTGCTACAGGGGATGTGGCTTTCTTT	CSATGDVAFF
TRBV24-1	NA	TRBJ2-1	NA	TGTGCCACCAGTAGAGGGGCCTACAATGAGCAGTTCTTC	CATSRGAYNEQFF
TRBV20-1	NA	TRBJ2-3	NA	TGCAGTGCTAGAGGGCCAGCAGATACGCAGTATTTT	CSARGPADTQYF
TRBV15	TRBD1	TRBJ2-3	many	TGTGCCACCAGCAGAGATACATTAGACAGGGAATCCAGCGCAGATACGCAGTATTTT	CATSRDTLDRESSADTQYF
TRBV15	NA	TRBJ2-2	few	TGTGCCACCAGCGAAGTCGGACAGCCGAACACCGGGGAGCTGTTTTTT	CATSEVGQPNTGELFF
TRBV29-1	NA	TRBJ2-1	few	TGCAGCGTTTGGAAGGGACATCAGTACGAGCAGTTCTTC	CSVWKGHQYEQFF
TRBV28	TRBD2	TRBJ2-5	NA	TGTGCCAGCAACGCGGGGGGTAATCGACAAGAGACCCAGTACTTC	CASNAGGNRQETQYF
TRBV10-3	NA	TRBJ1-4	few	TGTGCCATCAGTGAGGCGCCCGTCCGGACTAATGAAAAACTGTTTTTT	CAISEAPVRTNEKLFF
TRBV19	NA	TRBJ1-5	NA	TGTGCCAGTAGTCCCCAACGTCCGGGGGTCGGGCAGCCCCAGCATTTT	CASSPQRPGVGQPQHF
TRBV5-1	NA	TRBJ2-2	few	TGCGCCAGCAGCTTGGCTGGAGCCACCGGGTCGAACACCGGGGAGCTGTTTTTT	CASSLAGATGSNTGELFF
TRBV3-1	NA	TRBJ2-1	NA	TGTGCCAGCAGCCAGAGTTGGTATGAGCAGTTCTTC	CASSQSWYEQFF
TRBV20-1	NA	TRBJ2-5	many	TGCAGTGCCCGAACCTGGGGGGAAGGGGAGACCCAGTACTTC	CSARTWGEGETQYF
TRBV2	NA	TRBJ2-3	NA	TGTGCCAGCAGCGACTGGGAGGATACGCAGTATTTT	CASSDWEDTQYF
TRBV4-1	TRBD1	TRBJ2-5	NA	TGCGCCAGCAGCCAAGGGCAGGGGGTTACCACCCAGTACTTC	CASSQGQGVTTQYF
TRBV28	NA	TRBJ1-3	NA	NA	CASSSSWASGNTIYF
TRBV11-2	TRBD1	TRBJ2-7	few	TGTGCCAGCAGCCCGACAGGGGTTGACTACGAGCAGTACTTC	CASSPTGVDYEQYF
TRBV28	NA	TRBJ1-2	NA	TGTGCCAGCAGTGGCCAGGGACGGTTCTATGGCTACACCTTC	CASSGQGRFYGYTF
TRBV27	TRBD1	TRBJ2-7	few	TGTGCCTCCAGAGGGGGCAGGACGGCCTACGAGCAGTACTTC	CASRGGRTAYEQYF
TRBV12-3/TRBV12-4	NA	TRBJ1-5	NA	TGTGCCAGCAGTTTGAGCGGGTGGGGGAATCAGCCCCAGCATTTT	CASSLSGWGNQPQHF
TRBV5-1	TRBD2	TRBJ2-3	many	TGCGCCAGCAGCATCCCGGGACTAGCGAGAACAGATACGCAGTATTTT	CASSIPGLARTDTQYF
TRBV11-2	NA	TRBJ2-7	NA	TGTGCCAGCAGCTCTAGCCCCCGGGATTATTCCTACGAGCAGTACTTC	CASSSSPRDYSYEQYF
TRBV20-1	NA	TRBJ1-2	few	TGCAGTGCTAGAGATGGTCCAGGGCGGGGAGGCTACACCTTC	CSARDGPGRGGYTF
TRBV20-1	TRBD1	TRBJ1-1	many	TGCAGTGCCCCACAGGGGGGCACTGAAGCTTTCTTT	CSAPQGGTEAFF
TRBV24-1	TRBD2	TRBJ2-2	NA	TGTGCCAAAACTAGCGGGAGGGTCTTCGGGGAGCTGTTTTTT	CAKTSGRVFGELFF
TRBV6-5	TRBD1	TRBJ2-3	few	TGTGCCAGCAGTTACTCTCACAGGGGGCTGGGAGATACGCAGTATTTT	CASSYSHRGLGDTQYF
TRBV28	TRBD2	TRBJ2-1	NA	TGTGCCAGCAAGGCGGGGGGCTACAATGAGCAGTTCTTC	CASKAGGYNEQFF
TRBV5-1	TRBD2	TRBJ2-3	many	TGCGCCAGCAGCATCAGCGGGGGGGGTTACACAGATACGCAGTATTTT	CASSISGGGYTDTQYF
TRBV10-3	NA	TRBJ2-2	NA	TGTGCCTGCAGGGGATCAGGGCTGAACACCGGGGAGCTGTTTTTT	CACRGSGLNTGELFF
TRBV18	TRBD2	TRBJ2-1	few	TGTGCCAGCTCCCTAATGGTGGTGCAGCGGGAGAGGGGTGAGCAGTTCTTC	CASSLMVVQRERGEQFF
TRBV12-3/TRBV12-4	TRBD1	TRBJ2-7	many	TGTGCCAGCAGTTTGGGACAGGGGGTTGAGCAGTACTTC	CASSLGQGVEQYF
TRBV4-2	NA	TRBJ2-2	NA	TGTGCCAGCAGCCCCCGGCTTAGCGGGGAGCTGTTTTTT	CASSPRLSGELFF
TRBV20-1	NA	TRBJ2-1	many	TGCAGTGCTAGCTCCCCGGGACCGACCTCCTACAATGAGCAGTTCTTC	CSASSPGPTSYNEQFF
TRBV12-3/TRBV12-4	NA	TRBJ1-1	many	TGTGCCAGCAGCCCCCAACTTAAAGCTTTCTTT	CASSPQLKAFF
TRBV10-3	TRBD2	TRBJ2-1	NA	TGTGCCATCAGTGATACGGGGGGGCTCAATGAGCAGTTCTTC	CAISDTGGLNEQFF